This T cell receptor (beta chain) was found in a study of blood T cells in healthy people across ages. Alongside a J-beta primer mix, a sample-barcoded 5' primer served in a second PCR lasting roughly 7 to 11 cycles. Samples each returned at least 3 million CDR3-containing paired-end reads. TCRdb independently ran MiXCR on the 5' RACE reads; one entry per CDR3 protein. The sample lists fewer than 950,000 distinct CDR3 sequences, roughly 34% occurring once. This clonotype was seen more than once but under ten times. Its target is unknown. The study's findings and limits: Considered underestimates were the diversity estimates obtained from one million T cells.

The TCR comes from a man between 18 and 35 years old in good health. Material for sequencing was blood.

CDR3 region: CASSQGRSGSSYNEQFF. CDR3 DNA: TGCGCCAGCAGCCAAGGGAGATCAGGGAGCTCCTACAATGAGCAGTTCTTC. This chain joins TRBV4-3 and TRBJ2-1; D tentatively reads TRBD1 or TRBD2 (5 bases each). The germline V gene has CDR1 LGHNA and CDR2 YSLEER. This CDR3 comprises 17 residues. Trimming took off 1 base at V and 0 bases at J, with 13 bases between the two ends.